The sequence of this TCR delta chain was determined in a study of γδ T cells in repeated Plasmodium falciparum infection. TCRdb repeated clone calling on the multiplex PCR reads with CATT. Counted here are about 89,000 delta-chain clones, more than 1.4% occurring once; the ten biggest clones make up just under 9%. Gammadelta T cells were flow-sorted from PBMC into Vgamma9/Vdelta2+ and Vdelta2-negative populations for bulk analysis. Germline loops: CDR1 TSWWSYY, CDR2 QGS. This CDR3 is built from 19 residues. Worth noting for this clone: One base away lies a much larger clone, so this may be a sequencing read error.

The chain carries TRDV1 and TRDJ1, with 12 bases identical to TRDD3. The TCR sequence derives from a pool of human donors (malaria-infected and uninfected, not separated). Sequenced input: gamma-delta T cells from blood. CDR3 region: CALTITHGYLLGDTDKLTF. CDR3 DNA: TGTGCTCTTACCATTACCCATGGTTATTTACTGGGGGATACCGATAAACTCACCTTT.